One sample yielded the 5 T cell receptor beta chains listed below, sequenced in a study of regulatory T cells in long-lasting Graves disease. Relying on iRepertoire HTBI primers and Arm-PCR of CDR3 regions, the team built TCR beta libraries. TCRdb called the multiplex PCR reads again in MiXCR, with one record for every CDR3 protein. The table lists about 430,000 distinct CDR3 sequences, over 20% of them singletons. Specified time point: persistent/refractory GD, antithyroid drugs over 5 years with positive TRAb. Isolated PBMC RNA provided the starting material for the TCR library. Source: peripheral blood mononuclear cells (PBMCs), taken when the disease was refractory, from a patient treated with antithyroid drugs. Receptors originate from a female donor with Graves disease.

This clonotype appeared many times. This chain connects TRBV28 to TRBJ1-1, with D possibly matching TRBD1 (6 bases). CDR3 length: 17 residues. Trimming took off 6 bases at V and 2 bases at J, with 22 bases between the two ends. Germline lookup yields CDR1 MDHEN and CDR2 SYDVKM. CDR3 sequence (DNA): TGTGCCAGCAGGGGATCCGGGACACACGCAACAAACACTGAAGCTTTCTTT. Amino acid sequence: CASRGSGTHATNTEAFF.

This clonotype was recorded at least ten times. V is TRBV6-2 or TRBV6-3 and J is TRBJ1-2; tentative D call: TRBD1 (5 bases). Per the germline V gene, CDR1 is MNHEY and CDR2 is SVGEGT. This CDR3 has 14 residues. The V gene lost 2 bases and the J gene lost 6 bases, with 13 bases spanning the gap. CDR3 coding DNA: TGTGCCAGCAGTTACCCCACGGGGCAGGATGGCTACACCTTC. Encoded protein: CASSYPTGQDGYTF.

V usage is TRBV7-9 and J usage is TRBJ2-7; 8 nucleotides agree with TRBD2. Germline-derived CDR1 and CDR2 are SEHNR and FQNEAQ (reference sequence). The J segment lost 3 bases and the V segment lost 7 bases, leaving 5 bases of the junction unmatched. CDR3 size: 13 residues. The CDR3 is CASTRGTSYEQYF. In DNA form, the CDR3 reads TGTGCCAGCACCCGAGGGACTAGCTACGAGCAGTACTTC.

The chain recombines TRBV15 with TRBJ2-5; no firm D call. The J call may be faulty, since TRBJ2-7 better matches the DNA end. Germline lookup yields CDR1 LNHNV and CDR2 YYDKDF (reference sequence). The CDR3 is 11 amino acids. DNA of the CDR3: TGTGCCACCAGCAACGTCTGCGAGCAGTACTTC. Translating gives CATSNVCEQYF.

The V call is TRBV6-2 or TRBV6-3, the J call TRBJ1-5; no clear D gene. Looked up from germline, CDR1 is MNHEY and CDR2 is SVGEGT. The CDR3 extends over 14 amino acids. The V end was cut by 11 bases, the J end by 4 bases, with 18 bases between. The CDR3, as DNA: TGTGCCTGCACCCCGGCAGCGCTGAATCAGCCCCAGCATTTT. Translation: CACTPAALNQPQHF.